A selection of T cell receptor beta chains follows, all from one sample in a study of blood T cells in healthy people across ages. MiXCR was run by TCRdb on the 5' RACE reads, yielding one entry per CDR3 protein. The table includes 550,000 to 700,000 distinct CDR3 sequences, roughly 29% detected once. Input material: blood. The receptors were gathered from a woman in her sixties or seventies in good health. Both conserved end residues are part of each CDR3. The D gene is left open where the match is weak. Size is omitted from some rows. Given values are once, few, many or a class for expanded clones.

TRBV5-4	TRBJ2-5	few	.	CASSFQDVGTQYF	TGTGCCAGCAGCTTCCAGGACGTGGGGACCCAGTACTTC
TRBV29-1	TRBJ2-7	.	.	CSVGAGEVYEQYF	TGCAGCGTTGGGGCAGGGGAGGTCTACGAGCAGTACTTC
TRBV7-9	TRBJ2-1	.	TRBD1	CASSLWTGGSNNEQFF	TGTGCCAGCAGCTTGTGGACAGGGGGAAGCAACAATGAGCAGTTCTTC
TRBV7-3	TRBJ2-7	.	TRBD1	CASSLQGADYEQYF	TGTGCCAGTAGCTTACAGGGGGCGGATTACGAGCAGTACTTC
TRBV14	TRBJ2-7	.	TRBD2	CASSPLGLAGGTYEQYF	TGTGCCAGCAGCCCCCTTGGGCTAGCGGGGGGGACCTACGAGCAGTACTTC
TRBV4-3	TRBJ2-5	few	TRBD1	CASSQGIGQGDETQYF	TGCGCCAGCAGCCAGGGCATCGGACAGGGGGACGAGACCCAGTACTTC
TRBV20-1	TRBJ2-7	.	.	CSAPSGVRDYEQYF	TGCAGTGCTCCGTCCGGGGTGAGGGACTACGAGCAGTACTTC
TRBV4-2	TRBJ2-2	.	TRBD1	CASSQDWGQAAAGELFF	TGTGCCAGCAGCCAAGACTGGGGACAGGCAGCCGCCGGGGAGCTGTTTTTT
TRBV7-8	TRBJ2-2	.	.	CASSLSGGHTGELFF	TGTGCCAGCAGCCTTAGTGGGGGGCACACCGGGGAGCTGTTTTTT
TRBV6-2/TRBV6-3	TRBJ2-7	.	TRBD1	CASSPWGTGEDEQYF	TGTGCCAGCAGCCCGTGGGGGACAGGGGAAGACGAGCAGTACTTC
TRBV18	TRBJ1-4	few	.	CASSPLMGRNEKLFF	TGTGCCAGCTCACCCCTCATGGGCAGGAATGAAAAACTGTTTTTT
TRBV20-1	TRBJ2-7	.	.	CSAGVSYGQYF	TGCAGTGCTGGGGTCTCCTACGGGCAGTACTTC
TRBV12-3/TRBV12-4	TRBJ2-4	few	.	CASSFGNAKNIQYF	TGTGCCAGCAGTTTTGGAAATGCCAAAAACATTCAGTACTTC
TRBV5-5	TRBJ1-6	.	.	CASSLADINSPLHF	TGTGCCAGCAGCTTAGCGGACATAAATTCACCCCTCCACTTT
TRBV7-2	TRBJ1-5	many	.	CASSLGVNQPQHF	TGTGCCAGCAGCTTGGGTGTCAATCAGCCCCAGCATTTT
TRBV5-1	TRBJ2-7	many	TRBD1	CASRPDRGSPKEYF	TGCGCCAGCAGACCGGACAGGGGATCCCCGAAGGAGTACTTC
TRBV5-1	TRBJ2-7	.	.	CASSLESGPAYEQYF	TGCGCCAGCAGCCTGGAGTCGGGCCCAGCCTACGAGCAGTACTTC
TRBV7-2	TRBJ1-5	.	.	CASRGPGSNQPQHF	TGTGCCAGCCGGGGGCCAGGCAGCAATCAGCCCCAGCATTTT
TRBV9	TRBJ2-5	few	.	CASSVDQAGTQYF	TGTGCCAGCAGCGTAGATCAAGCTGGGACCCAGTACTTC
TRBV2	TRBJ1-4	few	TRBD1	CASSGDIGQGMFF	TGTGCCAGCAGTGGGGACATAGGACAGGGAATGTTTTTT
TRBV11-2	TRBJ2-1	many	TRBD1	CASSLVLRQGGNEQFF	TGTGCCAGCAGCTTAGTCCTGCGACAGGGCGGAAATGAGCAGTTCTTC
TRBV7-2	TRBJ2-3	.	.	CASSLMGVAGTDTQYF	TGTGCCAGCAGCCTAATGGGGGTTGCAGGGACAGATACGCAGTATTTT
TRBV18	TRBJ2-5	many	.	CASSPQRETQYF	TGTGCCAGCAGCCCACAACGGGAGACCCAGTACTTC
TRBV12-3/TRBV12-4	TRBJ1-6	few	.	CASSPGQYNSPLHF	TGTGCCAGCAGCCCGGGACAATATAATTCACCCCTCCACTTT
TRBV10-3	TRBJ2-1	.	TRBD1	CAISGRTGDSYSEQFF	TGTGCCATCAGTGGGCGGACAGGGGACTCCTACAGTGAGCAGTTCTTC
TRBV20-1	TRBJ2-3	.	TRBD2	CSARLAVLGDTQYF	TGCAGTGCTAGGCTAGCGGTCCTCGGGGATACGCAGTATTTT
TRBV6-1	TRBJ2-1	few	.	CASSESITSSYNEQFF	TGTGCCAGCAGTGAATCGATTACAAGCTCCTACAATGAGCAGTTCTTC
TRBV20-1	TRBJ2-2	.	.	CSARDLTGRTGELFF	TGCAGTGCTAGAGATCTAACGGGAAGGACCGGGGAGCTGTTTTTT
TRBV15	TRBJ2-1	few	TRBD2	CATSRRLAGGWDYNEQFF	TGTGCCACCAGCAGACGACTAGCGGGGGGGTGGGATTACAATGAGCAGTTCTTC
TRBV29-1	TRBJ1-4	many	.	CSVYLRGYEKLFF	TGCAGCGTTTATCTCCGGGGGTATGAAAAACTGTTTTTT